These 14 T cell receptor beta chains came from one sample sequenced in a study of regulatory T cells in long-lasting Graves disease. Described time point: newly diagnosed GD, antithyroid drugs for less than 3 months. Isolated PBMC RNA provided the starting material for the TCR library. Construction of TCR beta libraries relied on iRepertoire HTBI primers and on Arm-PCR targeting CDR3 regions. From the multiplex PCR reads, TCRdb called clonotypes with MiXCR, one entry per CDR3 protein. The sample yields around 230,000 distinct CDR3 sequences, about 16% seen once. Source: peripheral blood mononuclear cells (PBMCs), taken at new diagnosis, from a patient treated with antithyroid drugs. Every receptor here comes from a female donor with Graves disease.

Of note for this clonotype: Without the conserved terminal phenylalanine or tryptophan, this CDR3 likely stems from a read error. The DNA is omitted, as the CDR3 cannot be located on it reliably, and the CDR3 follows TCRdb's listing. The chain links TRBV6-2 or TRBV6-3 to TRBJ2-7; the D segment call TRBD2 is taken from the table without a DNA check. The CDR3 sequence runs 15 residues, both termini included. Germline CDR1 reads MNHEY; CDR2 reads SVGEGT. The CDR3 region is CASSTWTSPQLEQHS.

This clonotype was seen at least ten times. The rearrangement joins TRBV11-2 to TRBJ1-3; D gene unclear. CDR3 length equals 16 residues. V lost 7 bases and J 0 bases, leaving 16 bases between the germline ends. Germline values: CDR1 SGHAT, CDR2 FQNNGV. The CDR3 loop is CASTLAGWSSGNTIYF. As DNA, the CDR3 is TGTGCCAGCACCCTTGCCGGGTGGAGCTCTGGAAACACCATATATTTT.

The table lists this clonotype with many counts. The V gene is TRBV19, the J gene TRBJ2-1; the match to TRBD2 covers 9 bases. The CDR3 is 16 amino acids. The V gene end was trimmed by 2 bases and the J gene end by 8 bases; junction bases not matched to a gene: 10. Germline assignment: CDR1 LNHDA and CDR2 SQIVND (reference sequence). CDR3 loop: CASSILGLAGFDEQFF. The CDR3 nucleotides are TGTGCCAGTAGTATACTGGGGCTAGCGGGATTCGATGAGCAGTTCTTC.

This clonotype was observed at least ten times. The chain uses TRBV7-2 and TRBJ2-3; the match to TRBD2 covers 10 bases. Germline V gene sequence: CDR1 SGHTA, CDR2 FQGNSA. Unmatched junction bases numbered 7, after V lost 8 bases and J lost 2 bases. This CDR3 is built from 15 residues. DNA of the CDR3: TGTGCCAGCGAAAGGACTAGCGGCCCCACAGATACGCAGTATTTT. Translated: CASERTSGPTDTQYF.

This sequence joins TRBV12-3 or TRBV12-4 and TRBJ1-1, with no clear D. Trimming shortened V by 6 bases and J by 7 bases, and 9 bases separated the two germline ends. There are 11 residues in the CDR3. CDR3 in DNA: TGTGCCAGCAGCTTAAAAATTGAAGCTTTCTTT. Translation: CASSLKIEAFF.

This clonotype was observed at least ten times. The V call is TRBV6-2 or TRBV6-3, the J call TRBJ1-3; D unresolved. With 5 bases removed from V and 1 base from J, the gap between germline ends came to 6 bases. Germline V gives CDR1 MNHEY, CDR2 SVGEGT. The CDR3 length is 13 residues. In nucleotides, the CDR3 is TGTGCCAGCAGTACGTTATCTGGAAACACCATATATTTT. Translating it yields CASSTLSGNTIYF.

This clonotype occurred many times. This rearrangement joins TRBV2 to TRBJ2-1, with a weak D call TRBD2 (5 bases). The ends were cut back, 3 bases at V and 8 bases at J, with 32 bases in the middle. CDR3 size: 20 residues. Germline V gives CDR1 SNHLY, CDR2 FYNNEI. The CDR3 region has the DNA TGTGCCAGCAGTGATGAAAGCTCCCCCTCGAGGGCCCCATATATGGATGAGCAGTTCTTC. Translating gives CASSDESSPSRAPYMDEQFF.

The rearrangement links TRBV6-1 to TRBJ1-1; D is unresolved. V lost 0 bases, J lost 1 base, and 6 bases lay in between. This CDR3 has 14 amino acids. Germline V CDR1 and CDR2: MNHNS, SASEGT. The CDR3 spells CASSEASWNTEAFF. The CDR3 region has the DNA TGTGCCAGCAGTGAAGCGTCGTGGAACACTGAAGCTTTCTTT.

This clonotype was seen ten or more times. The chain couples TRBV11-3 to TRBJ2-1; D is perhaps TRBD2 (5 bases). Deletions cut 4 bases from V and 15 bases from J, with 22 bases between. CDR1 SGHNT and CDR2 YENEEA come from the germline V gene. CDR3 length equals 14 residues. CDR3 in DNA: TGTGCCAGCAGCTCCAGTGGTGGCGGGTACGTAGGGTTCTTC. This encodes CASSSSGGGYVGFF.

In this sample, this clonotype turned up a few times. This chain uses TRBV7-9 with TRBJ2-5, with 7 bases that match TRBD2. With V trimmed by 1 base and J by 7 bases, 3 bases remained unmatched. The CDR3 is 13 amino acids. The germline gives CDR1 SEHNR, CDR2 FQNEAQ (reference sequence). The CDR3 sequence: CASSLVREGTQYF. The CDR3 DNA is TGTGCCAGCAGCTTAGTCAGGGAGGGGACCCAGTACTTC.

This clonotype was picked up a small number of times. The V and J genes are TRBV12-3 or TRBV12-4 and TRBJ2-2; 8 positions match TRBD1. With 8 bases clipped from V and 5 bases from J, the junction kept 7 bases outside the gene matches. This CDR3 comprises 14 residues. The CDR3 nucleotides are TGTGCCAGCTTTCGGACAGGGTTTACCGGGGAGCTGTTTTTT. It translates to CASFRTGFTGELFF.

This clonotype was detected many times. The chain links TRBV19 to TRBJ1-5, with 7 bases that match TRBD1. This CDR3 has 15 amino acids. The ends lost 10 bases at V and 2 bases at J; junction bases unmatched: 11. Germline lookup yields CDR1 LNHDA and CDR2 SQIVND (reference sequence). CDR3 in DNA: TGTGCCACCCAAAGGCAGGGGGGACGCAATCAGCCCCAGCATTTT. Translating gives CATQRQGGRNQPQHF.

The chain links TRBV28 to TRBJ2-7; 10 bases match TRBD2. Germline V gives CDR1 MDHEN, CDR2 SYDVKM. V lost 5 bases to trimming and J lost 6 bases; unmatched junction nucleotides: 10. This CDR3 is 15 amino acids long. CDR3 sequence (DNA): TGTGCCAGCAGTCTCACCGGGACTAGCGCCGGCGAGCAGTACTTC. Translation: CASSLTGTSAGEQYF. The full variable domain, completed using reference TRBV28 and TRBJ2-7, is DVKVTQSSRYLVKRTGEKVFLECVQDMDHENMFWYRQDPGLGLRLIYFSYDVKMKEKGDIPEGYSVSREKKERFSLILESASTNQTSMYLCASSLTGTSAGEQYFGPGTRLTVT.

In its sample, this clonotype was seen many times. This chain connects TRBV7-8 to TRBJ1-2; the match to TRBD1 covers 7 bases. Germline assignment: CDR1 SGHVS and CDR2 FQNEAQ. V lost 1 base to trimming and J lost 3 bases; unmatched junction nucleotides: 5. This CDR3 has 15 residues. In nucleotides, the CDR3 is TGTGCCAGCAGCTTAGGGACAGGAGAGGACTATGGCTACACCTTC. It yields the protein CASSLGTGEDYGYTF. Using reference TRBV7-8 and TRBJ1-2 for the parts outside the CDR3, the full variable domain is GAGVSQSPRYKVAKRGQDVALRCDPISGHVSLFWYQQALGQGPEFLTYFQNEAQLDKSGLPSDRFFAERPEGSVSTLKIQRTQQEDSAVYLCASSLGTGEDYGYTFGSGTRLTVV.